Below, one T cell receptor (beta chain) is given with its context. Its antigen is unidentified. This CDR3 has 15 amino acids. The germline V gene has CDR1 SGHVS and CDR2 FNYEAQ. V lost 0 bases and J 2 bases, leaving 9 bases between the germline ends. The data derive from a study of T cell responses to AZD1222 COVID-19 vaccine. As for the study in general: Some second doses came at about 4 weeks and others at about 12 weeks; these were pooled. Overall study results and limits: At baseline, seropositivity was found in only a handful of AZD1222 recipients. CD4 TCRs covered the whole spike, strongest at regions 160-218 and 743-854. Repertoire sampling happened only post peak T cell response.

TCRdb's copy holds only in-frame clones and misses some; the assay was immunoSEQ multiplex PCR. The sample consists of 130,000 to 150,000 clones, approximately 89% of them appearing once. The genes are TRBV7-6 and TRBJ2-3; no reliable D call. The receptor comes from an adult in good health. The sequencing here drew on peripheral blood, taken on day 0 of AZD1222 vaccination. CDR3 DNA: TGTGCCAGCAGCTTAGCGGGCTGGACCACAGATACGCAGTATTTT. It encodes CASSLAGWTTDTQYF. Together with reference TRBV7-6 and TRBJ2-3, the CDR3 gives the full variable domain: GAGVSQSPRYKVTKRGQDVALRCDPISGHVSLYWYRQALGQGPEFLTYFNYEAQQDKSGLPNDRFSAERPEGSISTLTIQRTEQRDSAMYRCASSLAGWTTDTQYFGPGTRLTVL.